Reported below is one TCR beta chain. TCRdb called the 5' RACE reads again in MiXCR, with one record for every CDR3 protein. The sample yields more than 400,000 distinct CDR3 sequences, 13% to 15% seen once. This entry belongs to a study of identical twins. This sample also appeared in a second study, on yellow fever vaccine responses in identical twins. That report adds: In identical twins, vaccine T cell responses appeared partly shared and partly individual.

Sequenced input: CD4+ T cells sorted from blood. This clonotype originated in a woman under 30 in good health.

The CDR3 spells CAISDPPGEQFF. CDR3 nucleotide sequence: TGTGCCATCAGTGACCCCCCTGGTGAGCAGTTCTTC. The gene calls are TRBV10-3 and TRBJ2-1; D not resolved. The ends were cut back, 3 bases at V and 9 bases at J, with 9 bases in the middle. This CDR3 is 12 amino acids long. Per germline, CDR1 ENHRY and CDR2 SYGVKD.